A selection of T cell receptor beta chains follows, all from one sample in a study of cytomegalovirus exposure and HLA in healthy donors. Profiled with immunoSEQ multiplex PCR; TCRdb holds only in-frame clones, not every one. The table shows fewer than 200,000 clones, with around nine tenths occurring only once. Sequenced input: PBMCs. These receptors originate from a woman in her twenties or thirties in good health and CMV-seronegative. Both conserved end residues are trimmed from each CDR3. Clone size, where shown, is once, few, many, or a class for clones that have expanded.

cdr3_aa	clone_size	cdr3_length	v_call
ASTREGVRTDTQY	.	13	TRBV5-1
ASSLAPASGGYNEQF	.	15	TRBV7-2
ASSLAGGLNYGYT	once	13	TRBV6-5
ASRDLLALGETQY	.	13	TRBV19
ASSTRQGAEKTYEQY	once	15	TRBV18
ASSLMTGRETQY	.	12	TRBV5-1
ASSYGNSYEQY	.	11	TRBV6-5
ASSKTGPPYEQY	once	12	TRBV28
ASSLAGESNTEAF	.	13	TRBV5-1
ASTPGLAGTDTQY	.	13	TRBV27
ASSFLAGEGNEQF	.	13	TRBV5-1
ASSQNPGTGASGANVLT	.	17	TRBV5-1
ASSPRLVSQETQY	.	13	TRBV7-7
ASRPGGGALGGYT	.	13	TRBV6-5
ASSEGPLGTDTQY	.	13	TRBV9
ASSLGGWHTEAF	.	12	TRBV7-9
ASSEVWSSYEQY	.	12	TRBV6-1
ASSLTVSEQF	few	10	TRBV5-6
ASSSGLAGYEQY	.	12	TRBV19
ASSPWTGYYEQY	once	12	TRBV27
ASSLLGSGGEQY	.	12	TRBV7-2
ASTFLLGGEAF	.	11	TRBV19
ASSGGGNTEAF	.	11	TRBV9
ASSEGGWGGTQY	.	12	TRBV2
ASSFLTQRGNTGELF	.	15	TRBV7-9
ASSIGGASGVTDTQY	.	15	TRBV13
AWNSYGVAGYT	once	11	TRBV30
ASSQVTGGNTEAF	.	13	TRBV4-3
ASSQEGGDQPQH	.	12	TRBV4-1
ASLPPWTDRPLYEQY	.	15	TRBV28
ASSSREAYEQY	once	11	TRBV5-4
ASSPDRVETQY	few	11	TRBV4-1
ASSYGPVSEKLF	.	12	TRBV6-6
ASSESASGRSGSYEQY	once	16	TRBV2
SVVTRATGIYEQY	.	13	TRBV29-1
ASSVGGLAGLYEQY	.	14	TRBV9
ASSPSRQSGNTIY	.	13	TRBV18
ASSVNTGSGAGELF	.	14	TRBV9
ASSEQAAGWSYEQY	.	14	TRBV6-1
ASSFEPTGTNTEAF	.	14	TRBV11-2
ATSRDGAAGDSPLH	.	14	TRBV15
ASSSHSSGGDTQY	.	13	TRBV7-9
ASSLGENNYGYT	.	12	TRBV5-1
ASSFPGGVPY	.	10	TRBV5-4
ASSPHRRGGSETQY	few	14	TRBV6-4
ASSEFGRGSGNTIY	.	14	TRBV2
ASSQDRGNYGYT	.	12	TRBV4-1
ASSDTAVVTDTQY	.	13	TRBV6-1
ASSLTLDRLLETQY	.	14	TRBV4-1
ASSLGPENEQF	.	11	TRBV7-2
ASSLGAVGQAGAGYT	.	15	TRBV5-1
ASSLSPGRNEQF	.	12	TRBV5-1
ASSLHTEETQY	.	11	TRBV7-7
ASSLGGTSAYEQY	.	13	TRBV5-1
ASSPRQGANNEQF	once	13	TRBV27
ASSGTTGWNSPLH	.	13	TRBV5-1
ASSFGTGGGSYEQY	.	14	TRBV27
ASRTSSGDYEQY	.	12	TRBV2
ASSFGLYNEQF	.	11	TRBV4-1